These T cell receptor beta chains were read from a single sample in a study of memory CD4+ T cells and cytomegalovirus serostatus. TCRdb's copy holds only in-frame clones and misses some; the assay was immunoSEQ multiplex PCR. The data hold tens of thousands of clones, with approximately 80% observed a single time. The sequencing input was memory CD4+ T cells from blood. These receptors all come from an adult in good health and CMV-seronegative. Both conserved end residues are part of each CDR3. Each record gives: V gene, clone size, D gene, J gene, CDR3 protein, CDR3 DNA. D genes are given only for firm matches. Not every row has a clone size; where given, it reads once, few, many or a size class.

TRBV19	-	-	TRBJ1-2	CASSLLRTYGYTF	TGTGCCAGTAGTCTCCTCCGCACCTATGGCTACACCTTC
TRBV28	-	TRBD1	TRBJ1-6	CASSPPGQGGSPLHF	TGTGCCAGCAGTCCTCCCGGACAGGGCGGTTCACCCCTCCACTTT
TRBV5-6	-	-	TRBJ1-4	CASSLMGTTNEKLFF	TGTGCCAGCAGCTTGATGGGGACAACTAATGAAAAACTGTTTTTT
TRBV6-5	-	-	TRBJ2-2	CASRTGPNTGELFF	TGTGCCAGCAGGACAGGTCCGAACACCGGGGAGCTGTTTTTT
TRBV4-2	few	TRBD2	TRBJ2-5	CASSQAGGLAGGTETQYF	TGTGCCAGCAGCCAGGCCGGAGGGCTAGCGGGGGGAACAGAGACCCAGTACTTC
TRBV7-9	few	-	TRBJ2-7	CASSQAGASGYEQYF	TGTGCCAGCAGCCAAGCCGGGGCCTCTGGGTACGAGCAGTACTTC
TRBV5-8	once	-	TRBJ1-1	CASSVWGGRNTEAFF	TGTGCCAGCAGCGTGTGGGGGGGGAGGAACACTGAAGCTTTCTTT
TRBV19	-	-	TRBJ1-2	CASRVGGHYGYTF	TGTGCCAGTAGGGTGGGAGGTCACTATGGCTACACCTTC
TRBV2	-	-	TRBJ1-6	CASLRDLSSPLHF	TGTGCCAGCCTCCGGGACCTAAGTTCACCCCTCCACTTT
TRBV28	-	-	TRBJ2-5	CASSLPQETQYF	TGTGCCAGCAGTTTACCCCAAGAGACCCAGTACTTC
TRBV10-3	once	TRBD2	TRBJ2-1	CATRGSSGGANEQFF	TGTGCCACCCGGGGGTCGAGCGGGGGGGCAAATGAGCAGTTCTTC
TRBV12-5	-	-	TRBJ1-1	CASGLGLSGLNTEAFF	TGTGCTAGTGGTTTAGGTTTGTCCGGGCTGAACACTGAAGCTTTCTTT
TRBV4-2	-	-	TRBJ1-4	CASSQGRADTPKEKLFF	TGTGCCAGCAGCCAAGGTCGCGCGGACACACCCAAAGAAAAACTGTTTTTT
TRBV6-5	-	TRBD2	TRBJ2-1	CASSYHGGDRGEQFF	TGTGCCAGCAGTTACCATGGGGGGGATAGGGGTGAGCAGTTCTTC
TRBV28	-	TRBD1	TRBJ2-2	CASSWDTGGANTGELFF	TGTGCCAGCAGTTGGGATACAGGGGGTGCGAACACCGGGGAGCTGTTTTTT
TRBV7-9	once	-	TRBJ1-2	CASSFRQDYGYTF	TGTGCCAGCAGCTTTCGACAGGACTATGGCTACACCTTC
TRBV18	-	-	TRBJ1-3	CASSPLGGAENTIYF	TGTGCCAGCTCACCCCTAGGAGGAGCCGAAAACACCATATATTTT
TRBV19	-	TRBD1	TRBJ1-5	CASSIDQGATSNQPQHF	TGTGCCAGTAGTATAGATCAGGGGGCGACGAGCAATCAGCCCCAGCATTTT
TRBV28	-	TRBD1	TRBJ1-5	CASSPGQGVTNQPQHF	TGTGCCAGCAGCCCCGGACAGGGGGTTACAAATCAGCCCCAGCATTTT
TRBV7-3	-	-	TRBJ2-3	CASSSPGFTQYF	TGTGCCAGCAGCTCTCCTGGGTTCACGCAGTATTTT
TRBV11-3	-	-	TRBJ2-3	CASSLGAGTDTQYF	TGTGCCAGCAGCTTAGGAGCAGGTACAGATACGCAGTATTTT
TRBV5-1	-	-	TRBJ1-1	CASSLAGVVKNTEAFF	TGCGCCAGCAGCTTGGCAGGGGTAGTTAAGAACACTGAAGCTTTCTTT
TRBV28	-	-	TRBJ2-3	CASSPRDTQYF	TGTGCCAGCAGTCCGAGGGATACGCAGTATTTT
TRBV27	-	-	TRBJ2-3	CASSLKGPSSDTQYF	TGTGCCAGCAGTTTAAAGGGACCGAGCTCAGATACGCAGTATTTT
TRBV5-5	-	-	TRBJ2-7	CASSLRSGEQYF	TGTGCCAGCAGCCTCCGGTCGGGGGAGCAGTACTTC
TRBV2	-	TRBD1	TRBJ1-6	CASSEFGAGGSVSPLHF	TGTGCCAGCAGTGAATTTGGGGCAGGGGGCTCGGTTTCACCCCTCCACTTT
TRBV5-1	-	TRBD2	TRBJ2-2	CASSQHRGGKLAGGQNTGELFF	TGCGCCAGCAGCCAACACAGGGGCGGAAAACTAGCGGGGGGCCAGAACACCGGGGAGCTGTTTTTT
TRBV5-4	-	TRBD2	TRBJ2-3	CASNRLAGGTSTDTQYF	TGTGCCAGCAACAGACTAGCGGGGGGCACTAGCACAGATACGCAGTATTTT
TRBV23-1	-	-	TRBJ1-3	CASSQADSGNTIYF	TGCGCCAGCAGTCAGGCAGACTCTGGAAACACCATATATTTT
TRBV2	-	-	TRBJ2-2	CASSDQGFTGELFF	TGTGCCAGCAGTGACCAGGGTTTCACCGGGGAGCTGTTTTTT
TRBV6-1	-	-	TRBJ1-6	CASSEWESFGIGSPLHF	TGTGCCAGCAGTGAATGGGAAAGCTTTGGAATAGGTTCACCCCTCCACTTT
TRBV19	-	-	TRBJ2-1	CASRPDRSSYNEQFF	TGTGCCAGTAGACCTGACAGAAGCTCCTACAATGAGCAGTTCTTC
TRBV18	few	-	TRBJ1-2	CASSPPTANYGYTF	TGTGCCAGCTCACCACCGACTGCTAACTATGGCTACACCTTC
TRBV19	-	TRBD1	TRBJ2-5	CASSIERTGPRSQYF	TGTGCCAGTAGTATAGAGAGGACAGGGCCTCGGAGCCAGTACTTC
TRBV18	-	TRBD2	TRBJ2-3	CASSPGGGADTQYF	TGTGCCAGCTCACCCGGGGGGGGTGCAGATACGCAGTATTTT
TRBV5-4	-	-	TRBJ1-1	CASSPSQSNTEAFF	TGTGCCAGCAGCCCCAGCCAGTCGAACACTGAAGCTTTCTTT
TRBV2	-	-	TRBJ1-1	CASSVVRALGTEAFF	TGTGCCAGCAGTGTTGTCAGGGCCCTTGGCACTGAAGCTTTCTTT
TRBV4-1	-	TRBD1	TRBJ1-2	CASSQEGDRVYGYTF	TGCGCCAGCAGCCAAGAGGGTGACAGGGTCTATGGCTACACCTTC
TRBV5-4	-	-	TRBJ2-5	CASSRVPGPGETQYF	TGTGCCAGCAGCCGAGTTCCGGGCCCCGGGGAGACCCAGTACTTC
TRBV7-9	-	TRBD1	TRBJ1-2	CASSSQVKRTGDLTF	TGTGCCAGCAGCTCGCAAGTAAAGAGGACAGGGGATCTCACCTTC
TRBV28	-	-	TRBJ1-4	CASSGMGEKLFF	TGTGCCAGCTCAGGGATGGGGGAAAAACTGTTTTTT
TRBV6-1	-	-	TRBJ2-5	CASIMWRDAETQYF	TGTGCCAGCATTATGTGGCGGGATGCGGAGACCCAGTACTTC
TRBV14	few	-	TRBJ1-1	CASSVNTEAFF	TGTGCCAGCAGCGTAAACACTGAAGCTTTCTTT
TRBV19	-	TRBD1	TRBJ2-7	CASSRDSSYEQYF	TGTGCCAGTAGTCGGGACAGCTCCTACGAGCAGTACTTC
TRBV5-6	few	TRBD1	TRBJ2-7	CASSLPGQGTYEQYF	TGTGCCAGCAGCCTACCGGGACAGGGCACCTACGAGCAGTACTTC
TRBV30	-	-	TRBJ2-5	CAWTPWGETQYF	TGTGCCTGGACCCCATGGGGGGAGACCCAGTACTTC
TRBV27	-	-	TRBJ1-1	CASSLSTIQGNTEAFF	TGTGCCAGCAGTTTATCTACCATACAGGGGAACACTGAAGCTTTCTTT
TRBV2	-	-	TRBJ1-2	CASNLTVGSGYTF	TGTGCCAGCAACCTCACAGTCGGCTCTGGCTACACCTTC
TRBV19	medium-sized	-	TRBJ1-2	CASSPGPGPKAGGYTF	TGTGCCAGTAGTCCAGGACCGGGACCCAAAGCAGGTGGCTACACCTTC
TRBV18	-	-	TRBJ1-1	CASSPGDHTEAFF	TGTGCCAGCTCACCGGGGGACCACACTGAAGCTTTCTTT
TRBV6-6	-	-	TRBJ1-2	CASSYSGGTSLGGYTF	TGTGCCAGCAGTTACTCAGGGGGAACCTCTCTTGGTGGCTACACCTTC
TRBV2	-	-	TRBJ2-1	CASSEAPGVGQFF	TGTGCCAGCAGTGAGGCTCCCGGTGTTGGGCAGTTCTTC
TRBV19	once	-	TRBJ1-1	CASSMRGLGTEAFF	TGTGCCAGTAGTATGAGGGGATTGGGAACTGAAGCTTTCTTT